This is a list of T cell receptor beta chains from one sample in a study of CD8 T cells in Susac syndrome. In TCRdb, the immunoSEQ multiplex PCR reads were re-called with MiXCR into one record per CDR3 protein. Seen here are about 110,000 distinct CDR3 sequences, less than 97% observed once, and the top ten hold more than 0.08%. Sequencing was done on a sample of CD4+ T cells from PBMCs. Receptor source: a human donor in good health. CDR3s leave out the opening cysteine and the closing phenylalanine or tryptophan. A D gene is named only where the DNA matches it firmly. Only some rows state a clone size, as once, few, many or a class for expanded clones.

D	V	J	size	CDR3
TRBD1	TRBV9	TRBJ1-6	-	ASSGRDRGSPLH
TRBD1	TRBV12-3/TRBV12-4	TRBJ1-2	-	ASSFRDRPLGYT
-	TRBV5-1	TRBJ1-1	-	ASSPWDTDGNTEAF
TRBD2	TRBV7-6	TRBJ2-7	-	ASSQRLAGYEQY
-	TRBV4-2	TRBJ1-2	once	ASSQAENGATYYGYT
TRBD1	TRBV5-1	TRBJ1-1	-	ASNRDRVGNTEAF
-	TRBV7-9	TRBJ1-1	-	ASTYNGGLDTEAF
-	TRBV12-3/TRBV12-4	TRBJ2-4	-	ASSSPRLAKNIQY
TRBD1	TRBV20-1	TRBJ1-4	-	SAQGAPNEKLF
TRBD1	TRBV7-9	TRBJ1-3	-	ASSSGQGKGIWGNTIY
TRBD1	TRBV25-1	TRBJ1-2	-	ASRKTGETYGYT
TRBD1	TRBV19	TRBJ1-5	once	ASTTKGRGRNQPQH
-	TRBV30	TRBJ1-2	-	AWSPWDYGYT
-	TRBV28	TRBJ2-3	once	ASSLQGGADTQY
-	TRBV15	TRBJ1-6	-	ATSRDGVGGNSPLH
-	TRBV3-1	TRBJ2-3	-	ASSLRTDTQY
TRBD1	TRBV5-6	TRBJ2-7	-	ASSRDRGRGEQY
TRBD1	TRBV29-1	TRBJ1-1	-	SVDRGTNTEAF
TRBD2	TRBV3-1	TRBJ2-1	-	ASSLLSGGGNEQF
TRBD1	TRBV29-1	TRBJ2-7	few	SVTTGGSSYEQY
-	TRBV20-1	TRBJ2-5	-	SAAVRPQETQY
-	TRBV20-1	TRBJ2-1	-	SARDRLSYHNEQF
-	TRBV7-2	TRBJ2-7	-	ASSLARGEQY
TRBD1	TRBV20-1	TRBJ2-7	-	SARDSSYEQY
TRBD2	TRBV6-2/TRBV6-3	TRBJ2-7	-	ASAMGLNYEQY
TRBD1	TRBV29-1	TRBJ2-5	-	SVRRTGGETQY
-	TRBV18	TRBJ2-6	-	ASSPGQGWDVLT
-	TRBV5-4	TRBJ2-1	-	ASSSSGRRRDEQF
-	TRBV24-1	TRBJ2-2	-	ATSATGYDGELF
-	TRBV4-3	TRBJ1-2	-	ASSQVKGNYGYT
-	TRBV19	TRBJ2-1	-	ASSMARQYNEQF
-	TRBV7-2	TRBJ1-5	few	ASSLAGASNQPQH
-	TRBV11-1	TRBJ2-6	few	ASSSGANVLT
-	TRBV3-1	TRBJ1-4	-	ASSQVKGVLF
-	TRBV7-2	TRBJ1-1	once	ASSQGPSRTEAF
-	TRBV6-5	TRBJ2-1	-	ASTPTGTFGLEQF
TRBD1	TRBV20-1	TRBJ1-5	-	SGTRGPNQPQH
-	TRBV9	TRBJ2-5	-	ASSVVPSGETQY
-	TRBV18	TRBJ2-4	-	ASSPRQQDSKNIQY